The rows below give T cell receptor beta chains drawn from one sample of a study of CD8+ T cells in alopecia areata. The method was immunoSEQ multiplex PCR; TCRdb's version includes in-frame clones alone and lacks a portion of them. The sample has around 140,000 clones, around 49% seen once. Sample: CD8+ T cells sorted from blood, taken at week 0. The origin of the receptors is a human donor with alopecia areata. CDR3s include the opening cysteine and the closing phenylalanine or tryptophan. Fields, in order: V gene, clone size, J gene, CDR3 protein. For some rows the clone size is stated as once, few or many, or as a class when expanded; others skip it.

>TRBV7-2|-|TRBJ2-7
CASSLWLAAGVGQYF
>TRBV29-1|-|TRBJ1-2
CSVAQLYGYTF
>TRBV29-1|-|TRBJ2-1
CSVGEGQFF
>TRBV5-1|-|TRBJ1-2
CASSLAGINYGYTF
>TRBV5-4|few|TRBJ1-4
CASSLFAPNWDEKLFF
>TRBV5-1|-|TRBJ2-7
CASSLGPGQGSLEQYF
>TRBV5-4|-|TRBJ2-5
CASSLAQSETQYF
>TRBV27|once|TRBJ1-5
CASALIPGSGNQPQHF
>TRBV29-1|-|TRBJ1-2
CSVPGGGYGYTF
>TRBV29-1|-|TRBJ2-7
CSVGRVGYEQYF
>TRBV27|few|TRBJ1-6
CASSAPSYNSPLHF
>TRBV7-2|-|TRBJ1-2
CASSFGPEGGYTF
>TRBV13|few|TRBJ1-3
CASSPTGGWTGNTIYF
>TRBV27|-|TRBJ1-1
CASSLSLGTATEAFF
>TRBV5-1|-|TRBJ1-5
CASSLAPGTGGRNQPQHF
>TRBV7-9|few|TRBJ2-1
CASSFVGLTYNEQFF
>TRBV5-1|-|TRBJ1-1
CASSVGVGTEAFF
>TRBV5-1|once|TRBJ2-7
CASSHRDRRGYEQYF
>TRBV30|-|TRBJ2-2
CAWSRGTYTGELFF
>TRBV30|once|TRBJ2-3
CAWSTLGKVEGFWDTQYF
>TRBV27|few|TRBJ2-1
CASSLNSPGYNEQFF
>TRBV9|-|TRBJ2-7
CASSTGGALYEQYF
>TRBV30|-|TRBJ1-5
CAWSVYAGNQPQHF
>TRBV6-6|many|TRBJ2-7
CASRDYEQYF
>TRBV15|-|TRBJ1-5
CATSGGPNQPQHF
>TRBV7-9|few|TRBJ2-7
CASSGRDRTPYEQYF
>TRBV5-4|-|TRBJ1-5
CASSLDRGVGQPQHF
>TRBV25-1|-|TRBJ2-5
CASSVGGAQYF
>TRBV2|-|TRBJ2-7
CASSKTQGKSYEQYF
>TRBV27|-|TRBJ1-6
CASTARDSRSPLHF
>TRBV5-6|-|TRBJ1-5
CASSLGDNQPQHF
>TRBV15|-|TRBJ1-3
CATSSGRGGNTIYF
>TRBV14|-|TRBJ2-7
CASSQVGTGYEQYF
>TRBV30|-|TRBJ2-3
CAWSVRVEGPGYTQYF
>TRBV6-5|-|TRBJ1-5
CASSTGSNNQPQHF
>TRBV29-1|-|TRBJ2-7
CSVVSGWTYEQYF
>TRBV5-1|-|TRBJ2-5
CASSLGLAAEETQYF
>TRBV30|-|TRBJ1-4
CAWSLGVELFF
>TRBV7-9|-|TRBJ2-2
CASSLAAGELFF
>TRBV2|-|TRBJ2-1
CASSEYPYNEQFF
>TRBV5-1|-|TRBJ2-5
CASSSDGETQYF
>TRBV5-1|-|TRBJ2-1
CASRFDQYNEQFF